These 30 T cell receptor beta chains were all obtained from the same sample, sequenced in a study of blood T cell repertoires in COVID-19. Clones were read by immunoSEQ multiplex PCR, and TCRdb kept only the in-frame ones, dropping some. The sample contains under 110,000 clones, 85% of which appear only once. The sample consisted of peripheral blood. The receptors here all came from a woman aged 70-85 years with active or convalescent COVID-19.

The rearrangement joins TRBV4-3 to TRBJ1-2, with 7 bases that match TRBD1. The germline V gene encodes CDR1 LGHNA and CDR2 YSLEER. With 1 base clipped from V and 4 bases from J, the junction kept 9 bases outside the gene matches. The CDR3 is 16 amino acids. In DNA, the CDR3 is TGCGCCAGCAGCCAAGGAGTTCAGGGGGTCGGCTATGGCTACACCTTC. As protein: CASSQGVQGVGYGYTF.

The gene calls are TRBV6-6 and TRBJ1-2; the D is unclear. The CDR3 is made up of 13 amino acids. V shed 6 bases and J shed 7 bases, with 15 bases lying between them. Germline V CDR1 and CDR2: MNHNY, SVGAGI (reference sequence). The CDR3, as DNA: TGTGCCAGCAGCCCGGGGAAAATCCCTGGCTACACCTTC. Translating gives CASSPGKIPGYTF.

The J gene is TRBJ2-5, the V gene TRBV5-4, with 11 positions matching TRBD1. This CDR3 has 15 residues. V was pared by 3 bases and J by 2 bases, with 3 bases of the junction left unmatched. Looked up from germline, CDR1 is SGHNT and CDR2 is YYREEE (reference sequence). CDR3 in amino acids: CASSSGTGGQETQYF. Written as DNA, the CDR3 is TGTGCCAGCAGCTCGGGGACAGGGGGACAAGAGACCCAGTACTTC.

This clone showed up just a few times. The CDR3 DNA sequence: TGTGCCAGCAGCTTAGCGGTCAGGGGAAATGAAAAACTGTTTTTT. Translating gives CASSLAVRGNEKLFF. The chain couples TRBV7-9 to TRBJ1-4; perhaps TRBD1 as D (6 bases). CDR1 is SEHNR and CDR2 is FQNEAQ in the germline V gene (reference sequence). The V gene lost 0 bases and the J gene lost 5 bases, with 10 bases spanning the gap. This CDR3 region has 15 residues.

This chain links TRBV2 with TRBJ2-7; 14 bases map to TRBD2. This CDR3 is 15 amino acids long. V gave up 8 bases and J gave up 3 bases; unmatched junction bases: 6. In germline, CDR1 is SNHLY, CDR2 FYNNEI. The CDR3 loop is CASGDGTSGSYEQYF. CDR3 bases: TGTGCCAGCGGGGACGGGACTAGCGGGAGCTACGAGCAGTACTTC. Full variable domain (remainder filled in from reference TRBV2 and TRBJ2-7): EPEVTQTPSHQVTQMGQEVILRCVPISNHLYFYWYRQILGQKVEFLVSFYNNEISEKSEIFDDQFSVERPDGSNFTLKIRSTKLEDSAMYFCASGDGTSGSYEQYFGPGTRLTVT.

The J gene is TRBJ1-2, the V gene TRBV3-1 (or the pseudogene TRBV3-2); 7 nucleotides line up with TRBD1. The V gene's germline CDR1 is LGHDT and CDR2 YNNKEL (reference sequence). V shed 2 bases and J 4 bases; nucleotides not matched to a gene: 4. The CDR3 has 14 amino acids. The CDR3, as DNA: TGTGCCAGCAGCCAATCCAGGGGGGCCTATGGCTACACCTTC. Its protein product is CASSQSRGAYGYTF.

The chain joins TRBV29-1 to TRBJ2-6, with D uncertain. The CDR3 has 14 residues. The germline gives CDR1 SQVTM, CDR2 ANQGSEA. The V and J ends lost 5 bases and 0 bases respectively, with 8 bases between them. CDR3 protein: CSVSRNSGANVLTF. The CDR3 DNA reads as TGCAGCGTTAGCCGAAACTCTGGGGCCAACGTCCTGACTTTC. Drawing the rest from reference TRBV29-1 and TRBJ2-6, the complete variable domain is SAVISQKPSRDICQRGTSLTIQCQVDSQVTMMFWYRQQPGQSLTLIATANQGSEATYESGFVIDKFPISRPNLTFSTLTVSNMSPEDSSIYLCSVSRNSGANVLTFGAGSRLTVL.

The chain is built from TRBV9 and TRBJ1-2, with TRBD1 matching 8 bases. The ends lost 3 bases at V and 5 bases at J; junction bases unmatched: 9. The CDR3 length is 15 residues. The V gene's germline CDR1 is SGDLS and CDR2 YYNGEE. The CDR3 is CASSATGGTYYGYTF. CDR3 nucleotide sequence: TGTGCCAGCAGCGCAACAGGGGGGACGTATTATGGCTACACCTTC.

The genes are TRBV7-3 and TRBJ1-1, with D hard to call. Trimming took off 4 bases at V and 3 bases at J, with 9 bases between the two ends. Germline values: CDR1 SGHTA, CDR2 FQGTGA. CDR3 length equals 13 residues. The CDR3 spells CASSSSRDTEAFF. The CDR3, as DNA: TGTGCCAGCAGCTCTTCCCGGGACACTGAAGCTTTCTTT.

The J gene is TRBJ1-1, the V gene TRBV2; weak D call: TRBD1 (6 bases). Germline lookup yields CDR1 SNHLY and CDR2 FYNNEI. Deletions cut 1 base from V and 6 bases from J, with 12 bases between. The CDR3 extends over 14 amino acids. This chain's CDR3 is CASSEEHRVAEAFF. The CDR3 region has the DNA TGTGCCAGCAGTGAAGAACACAGGGTCGCTGAAGCTTTCTTT.

The chain carries TRBV11-2 and TRBJ2-5, with TRBD1 matching 7 bases. V shed 4 bases and J 1 base; nucleotides not matched to a gene: 3. The CDR3 has 14 amino acids. Germline V gives CDR1 SGHAT, CDR2 FQNNGV. The CDR3 spells CASSYGQVQETQYF. As DNA, the CDR3 is TGTGCCAGCAGCTACGGACAGGTCCAAGAGACCCAGTACTTC.

V and J are TRBV7-9 and TRBJ2-1, with D tentatively TRBD1 (6 bases). The CDR3 spans 12 residues. Deletions cut 2 bases from V and 7 bases from J, with 6 bases between. Per the germline V gene, CDR1 is SEHNR and CDR2 is FQNEAQ (reference sequence). CDR3 sequence reads: CASSLRGNEQFF. CDR3 DNA sequence: TGTGCCAGCAGCTTAAGGGGGAATGAGCAGTTCTTC. Drawing the rest from reference TRBV7-9 and TRBJ2-1, the complete variable domain is DTGVSQNPRHKITKRGQNVTFRCDPISEHNRLYWYRQTLGQGPEFLTYFQNEAQLEKSRLLSDRFSAERPKGSFSTLEIQRTEQGDSAMYLCASSLRGNEQFFGPGTRLTVL.

The table lists this clone with a count of one. Here the CDR3 DNA reads TGTGCCAGCAGGGCGGGACAGGACTACGAGCAGTACTTC. Its protein product is CASRAGQDYEQYF. The gene calls are TRBV6-5 and TRBJ2-7, with TRBD1 identical over 8 bases. Germline-derived CDR1 and CDR2 are MNHEY and SVGAGI. The CDR3 is 13 residues long. J lost 3 bases, V lost 6 bases, and 4 bases had no gene match.

The CDR3 protein is CAISDSGGLTDTQYF. The CDR3 DNA reads as TGTGCCATCAGTGACAGCGGGGGCCTCACAGATACGCAGTATTTT. The rearrangement uses TRBV10-3 and TRBJ2-3; 8 bases map to TRBD2. Germline V gives CDR1 ENHRY, CDR2 SYGVKD. J was trimmed by 2 bases and V by 3 bases; bases with no gene match: 4. The CDR3 is made up of 15 amino acids.

The chain links TRBV5-1 to TRBJ2-1, with 10 bases aligning to TRBD2. The CDR3 has 15 amino acids. The V gene's germline CDR1 is SGHRS and CDR2 YFSETQ. V trimming: 2 bases; J trimming: 4 bases; junction bases outside the gene matches: 3. This chain's CDR3 is CASSLAGGQYNEQFF. The CDR3 nucleotides are TGCGCCAGCAGCTTAGCGGGGGGGCAATACAATGAGCAGTTCTTC.

This sequence joins TRBV6-5 and TRBJ2-7; tentative D call: TRBD1 (6 bases). V lost 5 bases to trimming and J lost 2 bases, with 10 bases between them. Germline V gene sequence: CDR1 MNHEY, CDR2 SVGAGI. The CDR3 contains 13 residues. For the CDR3, the DNA is TGTGCCAGCAGTAGGGACACCCCCTACGAGCAGTACTTC. Amino acid sequence: CASSRDTPYEQYF.

V usage is TRBV30 and J usage is TRBJ2-5, with D perhaps matching TRBD2 (5 bases). The V gene's germline CDR1 is GTSNPN and CDR2 SVGIG (reference sequence). The CDR3 has 12 amino acids. Trimming stripped 0 bases from V and 5 bases from J, with 7 bases between. CDR3 DNA sequence: TGTGCCTGGAGTGTTTCGGGGGAGACCCAGTACTTC. Translation: CAWSVSGETQYF.

This chain uses TRBV19 with TRBJ2-5; 8 bases agree with TRBD2. V trimming: 6 bases; J trimming: 1 base; junction bases outside the gene matches: 7. The V gene's germline CDR1 is LNHDA and CDR2 SQIVND (reference sequence). CDR3 length: 15 residues. For the CDR3, the DNA is TGTGCCAGTAGAAGACTAGCGCTCCGCCAAGAGACCCAGTACTTC. Translating gives CASRRLALRQETQYF.

This rearrangement joins TRBV6-1 to TRBJ1-1; D is unclear. Germline CDR1 reads MNHNS; CDR2 reads SASEGT. The CDR3 has 15 amino acids. V gave up 2 bases and J gave up 1 base, with 11 bases separating them. In DNA, the CDR3 is TGTGCCAGCAGTGAATCCGGGTTAAGGAACACTGAAGCTTTCTTT. This encodes CASSESGLRNTEAFF.

This rearrangement joins TRBV5-1 to TRBJ2-1; 11 bases fit TRBD2. Germline-derived CDR1 and CDR2 are SGHRS and YFSETQ. V shed 1 base, J shed 5 bases, and the junction held 5 bases outside the gene matches. This CDR3 spans 16 amino acids. As DNA, the CDR3 is TGCGCCAGCAGCTTGATGACTAGCGGGGTAAACAATGAGCAGTTCTTC. Protein: CASSLMTSGVNNEQFF.

The V call is TRBV7-2, the J call TRBJ1-4, with a weak D call TRBD1 (5 bases). The CDR3 length is 15 residues. The V and J ends lost 2 bases and 4 bases respectively, with 11 bases between them. Germline assignment: CDR1 SGHTA and CDR2 FQGNSA. CDR3 loop: CASSLMTASNEKLFF. In DNA form, the CDR3 reads TGTGCCAGCAGCTTAATGACAGCGAGTAATGAAAAACTGTTTTTT.

DNA of the CDR3: TGTGCCAGCAGCGTAGGTCGGGAGCAGGGTAATGAGCAGTTCTTC. Translated, it gives CASSVGREQGNEQFF. The rearrangement links TRBV9 to TRBJ2-1, with D maybe TRBD2 (6 bases). V was trimmed by 0 bases and J by 7 bases, leaving 14 bases between them. Germline CDR1 and CDR2: SGDLS and YYNGEE. The CDR3 contains 15 residues.

About this clone itself: Other nucleotide sequences from this sample produce the same CDR3. The CDR3 protein is CASSVGASGAYEQYF. The CDR3 DNA sequence: TGTGCCAGCAGCGTAGGAGCTAGCGGGGCCTACGAGCAGTACTTC. V gene TRBV9 combines with J gene TRBJ2-7, with 9 bases lining up with TRBD2. Germline CDR1 SGDLS, CDR2 YYNGEE. The CDR3 has 15 amino acids. The V segment lost 0 bases and the J segment 2 bases; nucleotides outside the gene matches: 3.

The chain combines TRBV11-2 with TRBJ2-6; maybe TRBD2 (5 bases). Between the trimmed V and J ends, which lost 2 bases and 1 base, there was a span of 12 bases. CDR1 SGHAT and CDR2 FQNNGV come from the germline V gene. This CDR3 has 17 residues. CDR3 in DNA: TGTGCCAGCAGCTTAACGGGAACGACGTCTGGGGCCAACGTCCTGACTTTC. Encoded protein: CASSLTGTTSGANVLTF.

This clone was seen only once. The chain employs TRBV7-2 and TRBJ2-7; D is possibly TRBD1 (6 bases). Germline CDR1 SGHTA, CDR2 FQGNSA. Trimming took 2 bases from V and 2 from J, leaving 10 bases between them. The CDR3 has 14 residues. CDR3 bases: TGTGCCAGCAGCTTAAGGCAGGGGACCTACGAGCAGTACTTC. It translates to CASSLRQGTYEQYF.

The V gene is TRBV7-2, the J gene TRBJ2-5; TRBD1 aligns across 10 bases. The length of the CDR3 is 14 residues. Germline trimming cut 5 bases from V and 5 bases from J; bases unmatched to any gene: 5. Germline loops: CDR1 SGHTA, CDR2 FQGNSA. CDR3 nucleotide sequence: TGTGCCAGCAGCCAATCGGACAGGGGGGAGACCCAGTACTTC. Encoded protein: CASSQSDRGETQYF.

The rearrangement uses TRBV7-8 and TRBJ2-7; D is perhaps TRBD2 (6 bases). Between the trimmed V and J ends, which lost 5 bases and 7 bases, there was a span of 15 bases. The CDR3 is 13 residues long. CDR1 is SGHVS and CDR2 is FQNEAQ in the germline V gene. CDR3 bases: TGTGCCAGCAGCCCTACCCGGGGGAAAGAGCAGTACTTC. This gives the protein CASSPTRGKEQYF.

This clone was detected a few times. V gene TRBV5-1 combines with J gene TRBJ1-3; D is undetermined. The germline V and J ends were trimmed by 5 bases and 4 bases, with 16 bases remaining between them. The CDR3 contains 15 residues. Germline CDR1 SGHRS, CDR2 YFSETQ. DNA of the CDR3: TGCGCCAGCAGGTACGACGGGTCTTCCGGAAACACCATATATTTT. Its protein product is CASRYDGSSGNTIYF.

The chain joins TRBV11-2 to TRBJ1-4; 10 bases are shared with TRBD1. There are 17 residues in the CDR3. The germline CDR1 and CDR2 sequences are SGHAT and FQNNGV. Trimming removed 5 bases from V and 5 bases from J; junction bases left unmatched: 11. The CDR3 nucleotides are TGTGCCAGCAGCACCACTCCTCGGGGACAGGGGAATGAAAAACTGTTTTTT. It encodes CASSTTPRGQGNEKLFF.

The chain employs TRBV7-9 and TRBJ1-5, with D tentatively TRBD1 (5 bases). Trimming took 1 base from V and 0 from J, leaving 13 bases between them. This CDR3 comprises 17 residues. Germline values: CDR1 SEHNR, CDR2 FQNEAQ (reference sequence). The CDR3 loop is CASSLGWGPTSNQPQHF. The CDR3, as DNA: TGTGCCAGCAGCTTAGGTTGGGGCCCAACTAGCAATCAGCCCCAGCATTTT.